This T cell receptor beta chain was profiled in a study of T-cell reconstitution after alpha-beta-depleted transplantation in children. On this clonotype: Its cognate antigen is unknown.

TCRbeta library construction was performed incorporating unique molecular identifiers. TCRdb re-called the PCR reads through MiXCR, storing one row per CDR3 protein. The sample contains fewer than 700,000 distinct CDR3 sequences, 13% of which appear only once. Study-level points and caveats: It was surviving recipient T cells and thymic progenitors that gave some patients high TCRbeta diversity at day 60. About two months after transplant, alpha-beta T cells reportedly came from several hundred expanded graft clones.

The origin of this receptor is a male patient under 18 who had a stem cell transplant for acute myeloid leukemia, so the T cells may come from the graft donor. Sequenced here: PBMCs, mostly from graft donor cells, sampled 360 days after TCRalphabeta/CD19-depleted stem cell transplant.

The DNA for the CDR3 is TGTGCCAGCAGTTACGGCTCTGGGGCCAACGTCCTGACTTTC. Its protein product is CASSYGSGANVLTF. The gene calls are TRBV6-5 and TRBJ2-6; D not resolved. This CDR3 has 14 residues. Between the trimmed V and J ends, which lost 2 bases and 0 bases, there was a span of 2 bases. Germline V lookup: CDR1 MNHEY, CDR2 SVGAGI.